Below, one TCR beta chain is given with its context. The data derive from a study of blood T cell repertoires in COVID-19. Study-wide context: Researchers got acute and convalescent COVID-19 samples from the United States, Italy and Spain.

Libraries were prepared by immunoSEQ multiplex PCR; TCRdb keeps only in-frame clonotypes and omits some of them. The table shows 220,000 or so clones, with approximately 90% occurring only once. There are 12 residues in the CDR3. Trimming stripped 7 bases from V and 4 bases from J, with 8 bases between. Germline CDR1 is MNHEY and CDR2 is SVGAGI. Sequenced sample: PBMCs or T cells enriched from blood (not recorded which). The receptor was isolated from a man between 50 and 59 years old who had been exposed to COVID-19. The V and J genes are TRBV6-5 and TRBJ1-5; no clear D gene. The CDR3 DNA follows: TGTGCCAGCACCGCGGAGAATCAGCCCCAGCATTTT. This sequence encodes CASTAENQPQHF.